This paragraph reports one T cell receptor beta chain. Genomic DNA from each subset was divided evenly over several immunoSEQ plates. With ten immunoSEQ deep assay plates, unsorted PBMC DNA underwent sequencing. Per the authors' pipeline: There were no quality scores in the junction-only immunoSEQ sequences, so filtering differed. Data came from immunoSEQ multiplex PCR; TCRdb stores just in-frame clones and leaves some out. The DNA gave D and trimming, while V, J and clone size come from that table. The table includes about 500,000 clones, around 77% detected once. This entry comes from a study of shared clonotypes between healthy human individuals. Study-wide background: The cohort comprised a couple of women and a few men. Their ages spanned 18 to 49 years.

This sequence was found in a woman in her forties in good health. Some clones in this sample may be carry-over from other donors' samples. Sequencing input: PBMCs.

CDR3 nucleotides: TGTGCCAGCAGCCCCTTTCTGGGACAGGAAAGAAACTATGGCTACACCTTC. This codes for CASSPFLGQERNYGYTF. The chain couples TRBV7-9 to TRBJ1-2; TRBD1 agrees at 8 bases. V lost 5 bases to trimming and J lost 2 bases; unmatched junction nucleotides: 13. The CDR3 runs 17 residues. Germline V gene data show CDR1 as SEHNR and CDR2 as FQNEAQ (reference sequence).